This T cell receptor (beta chain) was found in a study of siplizumab effects on memory and regulatory T cells. V lost 5 bases, J lost 0 bases, and 11 bases lay in between. Germline CDR1 MRHNA, CDR2 SNTAGT. The CDR3 length is 15 residues. Assay: immunoSEQ multiplex PCR; the TCRdb copy retains only in-frame clones and omits some. The sample lists around 100,000 clones, around 92% seen once, with 0.65% to 0.8% in the top ten. Sequencing input: Tregs sorted from blood. This receptor was taken from a human donor in good health. V usage is TRBV6-4 and J usage is TRBJ2-1; tentatively, D is TRBD1 (5 bases). This chain's CDR3 is CASSMDTSSYNEQFF. CDR3 nucleotide sequence: TGTGCCAGCAGTATGGACACCAGCTCCTACAATGAGCAGTTCTTC.